Listed here are 30 T cell receptor beta chains from one sample, sequenced in a study of shared clonotypes between healthy human individuals. This table comes from immunoSEQ multiplex PCR, and its TCRdb copy is limited to in-frame clones, with some not included. The sample holds just over 2,000,000 clones, 85% to 95% seen once. Sequences were obtained from naive CD4+ T cells sorted from blood. Subset reported: CD45RA+ positively selected. All receptors come from a man in his late teens or twenties in good health.

The rearrangement uses TRBV6-6 and TRBJ1-5; D unclear. Trimming removed 0 bases from V and 0 bases from J, with 6 bases in between. The CDR3 is 15 amino acids. Germline V gene data show CDR1 as MNHNY and CDR2 as SVGAGI (reference sequence). The chain's CDR3 is CASSYSGFSNQPQHF. CDR3 nucleotides: TGTGCCAGCAGTTACTCAGGATTTAGCAATCAGCCCCAGCATTTT.

This sequence joins TRBV5-1 and TRBJ1-1; no reliable D call. The V and J ends lost 0 bases and 2 bases respectively, with 5 bases between them. Germline-derived CDR1 and CDR2 are SGHRS and YFSETQ. The CDR3 runs 13 residues. This CDR3 reads CASSLAHNTEAFF. As DNA, the CDR3 is TGCGCCAGCAGCTTGGCTCACAACACTGAAGCTTTCTTT.

This chain uses TRBV9 with TRBJ2-1, with 9 bases identical to TRBD2. The V and J ends lost 4 bases and 2 bases, in that order; junction bases with no gene match: 4. Looked up from germline, CDR1 is SGDLS and CDR2 is YYNGEE. This CDR3 has 15 residues. CDR3: CASSISGSAYNEQFF. CDR3 bases: TGTGCCAGCAGCATTAGCGGGAGTGCCTACAATGAGCAGTTCTTC.

The CDR3 reads CASSDGYNEQFF. CDR3 bases: TGCGCCAGCAGTGACGGGTACAATGAGCAGTTCTTC. The V gene is TRBV10-2, the J gene TRBJ2-1; D gene unclear. V shed 3 bases and J shed 4 bases, with 4 bases lying between them. The CDR3 consists of 12 residues. Germline CDR1 reads WSHSY; CDR2 reads SAAADI.

This clone was seen a single time. The identical CDR3 is also encoded by other nucleotide sequences in the sample. V is TRBV7-2 and J is TRBJ2-7, with 7 positions matching TRBD1. V dropped 5 bases and J dropped 3; count of bases not matched to a gene: 7. CDR1 is SGHTA and CDR2 is FQGNSA in the germline V gene. CDR3 length equals 14 residues. CDR3 nucleotides: TGTGCCAGCAGCCCACGACAGGGAATCTACGAGCAGTACTTC. Translated, it gives CASSPRQGIYEQYF.

The chain links TRBV10-1 to TRBJ2-7; 11 bases align to TRBD1. CDR3 length equals 15 residues. The germline V gene has CDR1 WNHNN and CDR2 SYGVQD (reference sequence). With 5 bases clipped from V and 2 bases from J, the junction kept 5 bases outside the gene matches. This chain's CDR3 is CASSRTGGLPYEQYF. The CDR3 nucleotides are TGCGCCAGCAGTCGGACAGGGGGCCTTCCCTACGAGCAGTACTTC.

The chain has TRBV4-3 and TRBJ1-4; no reliable D call. The CDR3 loop spans 16 amino acids. The V end lost 0 bases, the J end lost 5 bases, and 13 bases lay between the germline ends. CDR1 and CDR2 (germline): LGHNA, YSLEER. The DNA for the CDR3 is TGCGCCAGCAGCCAAGACCCCGGGAGAGGAAATGAAAAACTGTTTTTT. Protein product: CASSQDPGRGNEKLFF.

This clone was seen only once. This chain joins TRBV6-5 and TRBJ2-7; 13 bases match TRBD2. The V segment lost 5 bases and the J segment 3 bases; nucleotides outside the gene matches: 4. This CDR3 is 15 amino acids long. Germline assignment: CDR1 MNHEY and CDR2 SVGAGI. The CDR3 DNA reads as TGTGCCAGCAGTCCCGGGACTAGCGGGAACTACGAGCAGTACTTC. It encodes CASSPGTSGNYEQYF.

The V and J genes are TRBV6-4 and TRBJ1-3, with TRBD1 as a possible D gene (5 bases). This CDR3 has 16 amino acids. Trimming cost V 6 bases and J 0 bases, with 15 bases left between them. CDR1 MRHNA and CDR2 SNTAGT come from the germline V gene. The CDR3 DNA follows: TGTGCCAGCAGGGGACGGGTAGTCCGCTCTGGAAACACCATATATTTT. Translation gives CASRGRVVRSGNTIYF.

With respect to this clone: This specimen includes other DNA sequences encoding the same CDR3. V is TRBV6-6 and J is TRBJ2-7; no reliable D call. Per germline, CDR1 MNHNY and CDR2 SVGAGI (reference sequence). The CDR3 has 13 amino acids. V lost 2 bases, J lost 0 bases, and 5 bases lay in between. The CDR3 reads CASSYGVSYEQYF. The DNA for the CDR3 is TGTGCCAGCAGTTACGGGGTCTCCTACGAGCAGTACTTC.

This sequence joins TRBV30 and TRBJ2-3; 7 bases are a match to TRBD1. The V segment lost 7 bases and the J segment 0 bases; nucleotides outside the gene matches: 10. CDR3 size: 15 residues. CDR1 GTSNPN and CDR2 SVGIG come from the germline V gene (reference sequence). The CDR3 DNA reads as TGTGCCTTCCGGACAGGACTGTCTAGCACAGATACGCAGTATTTT. This gives the protein CAFRTGLSSTDTQYF.

The V call is TRBV9, the J call TRBJ1-2, with TRBD1 matching over 7 bases. Unmatched junction bases numbered 5, after V lost 4 bases and J lost 2 bases. Germline assignment: CDR1 SGDLS and CDR2 YYNGEE. The length of the CDR3 is 14 residues. CDR3 coding DNA: TGTGCCAGCAGCCATGACAGGGCCAACTATGGCTACACCTTC. Its protein product is CASSHDRANYGYTF.

The chain couples TRBV5-6 to TRBJ2-4; D gene unclear. Per germline, CDR1 SGHDT and CDR2 YYEEEE. Deletions cut 4 bases from V and 1 base from J, with 15 bases between. CDR3 length: 16 residues. The CDR3 DNA follows: TGTGCCAGCAGCCTGAAGGTTTGGTTTGCCAAAAACATTCAGTACTTC. Translating it yields CASSLKVWFAKNIQYF.

The gene calls are TRBV2 and TRBJ1-6; 7 bases fit TRBD1. This CDR3 contains 15 residues. Germline assignment: CDR1 SNHLY and CDR2 FYNNEI. V was pared by 6 bases and J by 7 bases, with 9 bases of the junction left unmatched. CDR3: CASRGEGAKNSPLHF. DNA of the CDR3: TGTGCCAGCAGGGGGGAGGGGGCTAAGAATTCACCCCTCCACTTT.

This sequence joins TRBV5-1 and TRBJ2-7; D is perhaps TRBD1 (6 bases). Trimming left V 4 bases short and J 3 bases short, with 14 bases between. The CDR3 length is 14 residues. Germline CDR1 reads SGHRS; CDR2 reads YFSETQ. CDR3 amino acids: CASSALGGSYEQYF. CDR3 bases: TGCGCCAGCAGCGCTTTAGGGGGAAGCTACGAGCAGTACTTC.

The rearrangement uses TRBV30 and TRBJ2-3; weak D call: TRBD2 (6 bases). CDR3 size: 13 residues. V lost 0 bases to trimming and J lost 6 bases, with 10 bases between them. Germline CDR1 reads GTSNPN; CDR2 reads SVGIG (reference sequence). CDR3 DNA sequence: TGTGCCTGGAGTGTACAGGAGGGGGATACGCAGTATTTT. As protein: CAWSVQEGDTQYF.

The chain employs TRBV6-1 and TRBJ1-4; D possibly corresponds to TRBD1 (5 bases). The CDR3 sequence is 16 residues long. The germline gives CDR1 MNHNS, CDR2 SASEGT. Trimming pared 4 bases from V and 10 bases from J, leaving 22 bases between. CDR3 in amino acids: CASSVHELNERGKLFF. CDR3 sequence (DNA): TGTGCCAGCAGTGTCCACGAACTTAATGAAAGGGGAAAACTGTTTTTT.

This chain uses TRBV30 with TRBJ1-6, with no clear D. V lost 4 bases to trimming and J lost 7 bases, with 11 bases between them. Per the germline V gene, CDR1 is GTSNPN and CDR2 is SVGIG (reference sequence). The CDR3 spans 13 residues. This CDR3 reads CAWKRGFNSPLHF. The CDR3 DNA sequence: TGTGCCTGGAAGCGAGGGTTCAATTCACCCCTCCACTTT.

This clone has more than one count but fewer than ten. The chain carries TRBV11-2 and TRBJ2-1, with D unresolved. The CDR3 runs 14 residues. The V gene lost 1 base and the J gene lost 6 bases, with 10 bases spanning the gap. Germline V CDR1 and CDR2: SGHAT, FQNNGV. This chain's CDR3 is CASSLGPGTNEQFF. The CDR3 DNA reads as TGTGCCAGCAGCTTAGGTCCAGGCACCAATGAGCAGTTCTTC.

The chain combines TRBV7-9 with TRBJ2-3; 7 bases are shared with TRBD1. The CDR3 length is 15 residues. After removal of 4 bases from V and 6 bases from J, the junction contained 10 bases not matched to a gene. Germline values: CDR1 SEHNR, CDR2 FQNEAQ (reference sequence). The DNA of the CDR3 is TGTGCCAGCAGCTCGGGGACAGACCCGTGGGATACGCAGTATTTT. It specifies CASSSGTDPWDTQYF. Full variable domain (outside the CDR3, taken from reference TRBV7-9 and TRBJ2-3): DTGVSQNPRHKITKRGQNVTFRCDPISEHNRLYWYRQTLGQGPEFLTYFQNEAQLEKSRLLSDRFSAERPKGSFSTLEIQRTEQGDSAMYLCASSSGTDPWDTQYFGPGTRLTVL.

The chain is built from TRBV6-5 and TRBJ1-6; no reliable D call. CDR1 MNHEY and CDR2 SVGAGI come from the germline V gene. Deletions cut 4 bases from V and 5 bases from J, with 15 bases between. This CDR3 is built from 16 residues. CDR3 in DNA: TGTGCCAGCAGTTCCGACCGTCGGGTGAATAATTCACCCCTCCACTTT. Amino acid sequence: CASSSDRRVNNSPLHF.

This chain uses TRBV6-5 with TRBJ1-2; D perhaps matches TRBD1 (5 bases). Trimming removed 11 bases at V and 4 bases at J, with 17 bases between. The CDR3 is 13 amino acids. The germline V gene encodes CDR1 MNHEY and CDR2 SVGAGI. This chain's CDR3 is CAAREDASYGYTF. CDR3 nucleotide sequence: TGTGCCGCCAGGGAAGACGCGAGCTATGGCTACACCTTC.

The chain combines TRBV2 with TRBJ1-1, with TRBD1 matching over 8 bases. Germline V gives CDR1 SNHLY, CDR2 FYNNEI. Germline trimming cut 7 bases from V and 3 bases from J; bases unmatched to any gene: 4. The length of the CDR3 is 13 residues. In DNA, the CDR3 is TGTGCCAGCAACAGGGGGGTAGACACTGAAGCTTTCTTT. Residues: CASNRGVDTEAFF.

CDR3 DNA sequence: TGTGCCAGCAGCGCGGGACAGAGCAACACTGAAGCTTTCTTT. Translated, it gives CASSAGQSNTEAFF. The rearrangement joins TRBV2 to TRBJ1-1; 7 bases agree with TRBD1. Per germline, CDR1 SNHLY and CDR2 FYNNEI. V was pared by 6 bases and J by 2 bases, with 6 bases of the junction left unmatched. This CDR3 is built from 14 residues.

The V and J genes are TRBV11-2 and TRBJ1-4; TRBD1 agrees at 7 bases. The CDR3 contains 14 residues. CDR1 SGHAT and CDR2 FQNNGV come from the germline V gene. The V segment lost 6 bases and the J segment 4 bases; nucleotides outside the gene matches: 5. This chain's CDR3 is CASRLQGFNEKLFF. CDR3 nucleotide sequence: TGTGCCAGCAGGTTACAGGGGTTTAATGAAAAACTGTTTTTT.

This chain links TRBV6-5 with TRBJ2-7; no clear D. V gave up 6 bases and J gave up 3 bases, with 9 bases separating them. This CDR3 has 12 residues. Germline loops: CDR1 MNHEY, CDR2 SVGAGI. CDR3 region: CASRGYGYEQYF. For the CDR3, the DNA is TGTGCCAGCAGGGGTTACGGCTACGAGCAGTACTTC.

The chain carries TRBV19 and TRBJ2-1; D might be TRBD2 (5 bases). With 7 bases removed from V and 2 bases from J, the gap between germline ends came to 27 bases. This CDR3 comprises 19 residues. Germline loops: CDR1 LNHDA, CDR2 SQIVND (reference sequence). CDR3 sequence reads: CASTGYAVKTPRAYNEQFF. The CDR3 DNA follows: TGTGCCAGTACGGGCTACGCCGTAAAAACCCCGCGGGCCTACAATGAGCAGTTCTTC.

With regard to this clone: The same CDR3 also results from other DNA sequences found in this sample. The genes are TRBV6-5 and TRBJ2-7; tentative D call: TRBD2 (6 bases). The germline V gene has CDR1 MNHEY and CDR2 SVGAGI. The CDR3 totals 14 residues. V was cut by 3 bases and J by 3 bases, with 12 bases left in between. CDR3 coding DNA: TGTGCCAGCAGTTATTCCCGGCGGGGCTACGAGCAGTACTTC. Its translation: CASSYSRRGYEQYF.

The genes are TRBV7-2 and TRBJ1-1; D remains unclear. V lost 4 bases, J lost 6 bases, and 15 bases lay in between. Germline V gives CDR1 SGHTA, CDR2 FQGNSA. CDR3 length: 14 amino acids. CDR3 coding DNA: TGTGCCAGCAGCTCCGAGAGTGGCGTCTCTGAAGCTTTCTTT. Translation gives CASSSESGVSEAFF.

The rearrangement links TRBV5-1 to TRBJ1-1, with D unresolved. The CDR3 extends over 14 amino acids. CDR1 and CDR2 from the germline V gene are SGHRS and YFSETQ. Trimming shortened V by 4 bases and J by 5 bases, and 15 bases separated the two germline ends. The CDR3 DNA follows: TGCGCCAGCAGCGAGAATTTGGGTCGAACTGAAGCTTTCTTT. Translating it yields CASSENLGRTEAFF.